This passage covers 26 T cell receptor beta chains from one sample sequenced in a study of PD-L1 blockade in urothelial cancer (TCRdb year 2017). Receptor libraries were prepared by the immunoSEQ multiplex PCR assay. Sourced from immuneACCESS, this table was stored by TCRdb with only in-frame sequences that have V and J called. A share of the clones is absent; for the studies checked, an unresolved V gene accounts for under half, and the remainder has no known explanation. The sample table holds tens of thousands of clones, of which 84% were seen once. The ten largest clones capture over 8.5% of the sample. Taken with the paper, the label for time point translates to: pretreatment peripheral blood. This material consisted of PBMCs, taken around atezolizumab (anti-PD-L1) treatment. The origin of the receptors is a woman aged 65 to 85 with urothelial cancer.

V is TRBV15 and J is TRBJ1-2; D gene ambiguous. Looked up from germline, CDR1 is LNHNV and CDR2 is YYDKDF (reference sequence). Trimming removed 0 bases from V and 7 bases from J, with 15 bases in between. This CDR3 is built from 15 residues. The CDR3 region is CATSRDLDITGGYTF. The CDR3 DNA reads TGTGCCACCAGCAGAGATCTAGATATCACGGGTGGCTACACCTTC.

A note on this clone: Other DNA sequences from this sample encode an identical CDR3 as well. This chain uses TRBV30 with TRBJ2-7; TRBD1 matches 9 bases. After removal of 5 bases from V and 4 bases from J, the junction contained 0 bases not matched to a gene. From germline, CDR1 is GTSNPN and CDR2 SVGIG (reference sequence). There are 11 residues in the CDR3. DNA of the CDR3: TGTGCCTGGGGACAGGGGTACGAGCAGTACTTC. Translating it yields CAWGQGYEQYF.

This rearrangement joins TRBV6-1 to TRBJ2-5, with 7 nucleotides matching TRBD1. The germline V gene has CDR1 MNHNS and CDR2 SASEGT. V gave up 4 bases and J gave up 1 base; unmatched junction bases: 12. The CDR3 consists of 17 residues. In DNA, the CDR3 is TGTGCCAGCAGTGGACCCCGGGACAGAAGGAGCCAAGAGACCCAGTACTTC. Translation: CASSGPRDRRSQETQYF.

The chain carries TRBV6-5 and TRBJ2-2, with TRBD1 matching over 8 bases. Germline CDR1 MNHEY, CDR2 SVGAGI. J gave up 7 bases and V 4 bases, and 5 bases lay outside the gene matches. The CDR3 totals 14 residues. Here the CDR3 DNA reads TGTGCCAGCAGTTCAGGGGGCGCAGGCGGGGAGCTGTTTTTT. The encoded protein is CASSSGGAGGELFF.

V and J are TRBV19 and TRBJ1-5; 7 bases align to TRBD1. Germline V gene data show CDR1 as LNHDA and CDR2 as SQIVND (reference sequence). Trimming removed 5 bases from V and 5 bases from J; junction bases left unmatched: 3. This CDR3 has 13 amino acids. In DNA, the CDR3 is TGTGCCAGTAGTCCCGGACAGGATCAGCCCCAGCATTTT. This sequence encodes CASSPGQDQPQHF.

The sample holds a few counts of this clone. The V and J genes are TRBV5-6 and TRBJ1-1; D is possibly TRBD1 (6 bases). Germline loops: CDR1 SGHDT, CDR2 YYEEEE. V was cut by 0 bases and J by 5 bases, with 20 bases left in between. The CDR3 sequence is 17 residues long. The CDR3: CASSLVGRGSLRTEAFF. The CDR3 region has the DNA TGTGCCAGCAGCTTGGTGGGCAGGGGTTCTCTGAGGACTGAAGCTTTCTTT. Based on the CDR3 plus reference TRBV5-6 and TRBJ1-1, the full variable domain is DAGVTQSPTHLIKTRGQQVTLRCSPKSGHDTVSWYQQALGQGPQFIFQYYEEEERQRGNFPDRFSGHQFPNYSSELNVNALLLGDSALYLCASSLVGRGSLRTEAFFGQGTRLTVV.

The chain uses TRBV11-2 and TRBJ1-1, with no clear D. Germline V lookup: CDR1 SGHAT, CDR2 FQNNGV. The CDR3 totals 13 residues. Between the trimmed V and J ends, which lost 5 bases and 3 bases, there was a span of 10 bases. DNA of the CDR3: TGTGCCAGCAGCCCTCACTTGGACACTGAAGCTTTCTTT. As protein: CASSPHLDTEAFF.

The chain has TRBV7-9 and TRBJ1-2, with D hard to call. In germline, CDR1 is SEHNR, CDR2 FQNEAQ (reference sequence). Trimming stripped 1 base from V and 7 bases from J, with 7 bases between. This CDR3 is 12 amino acids long. CDR3 region: CASSLEGGGYTF. The DNA for the CDR3 is TGTGCCAGCAGCTTAGAGGGAGGTGGCTACACCTTC.

The V call is TRBV7-2, the J call TRBJ1-4; 7 bases agree with TRBD1. With 5 bases clipped from V and 3 bases from J, the junction kept 3 bases outside the gene matches. The V gene's germline CDR1 is SGHTA and CDR2 FQGNSA. The CDR3 runs to 14 residues. Here the CDR3 DNA reads TGTGCCAGCAGCGGAGGGACAGCTAATGAAAAACTGTTTTTT. Translated, it gives CASSGGTANEKLFF.

The chain links TRBV7-6 to TRBJ2-2; D perhaps matches TRBD1 (5 bases). The CDR3 consists of 16 residues. Trimming cost V 5 bases and J 0 bases, with 13 bases left between them. Germline V CDR1 and CDR2: SGHVS, FNYEAQ. In nucleotides, the CDR3 is TGTGCCAGCAGCCCAAGACAGATCGCGAACACCGGGGAGCTGTTTTTT. This codes for CASSPRQIANTGELFF.

This sequence joins TRBV19 and TRBJ1-1; the D is unclear. The CDR3 loop spans 14 amino acids. The germline V gene has CDR1 LNHDA and CDR2 SQIVND (reference sequence). V dropped 5 bases and J dropped 4 bases, with 14 bases sitting between them. DNA of the CDR3: TGTGCCAGTAGTCTTTCGCCACTTACCACTGAAGCTTTCTTT. This encodes CASSLSPLTTEAFF.

CDR3 in amino acids: CASSEFNPTSNEQFF. DNA of the CDR3: TGTGCCAGCAGTGAATTTAACCCGACTAGTAATGAGCAGTTCTTC. The chain has TRBV2 and TRBJ2-1; a weak D match, TRBD2 (6 bases). The CDR3 is 15 residues long. V lost 2 bases to trimming and J lost 7 bases, with 15 bases between them. Germline assignment: CDR1 SNHLY and CDR2 FYNNEI.

The chain employs TRBV27 and TRBJ1-5; 7 bases align to TRBD1. The germline V gene has CDR1 MNHEY and CDR2 SMNVEV (reference sequence). Trimming removed 5 bases from V and 1 base from J; junction bases left unmatched: 17. The CDR3 covers 19 residues. DNA of the CDR3: TGTGCCAGCAGTATACGATGGGACAGTGGGGATTTGAGCAATCAGCCCCAGCATTTT. It is translated as CASSIRWDSGDLSNQPQHF.

The rearrangement joins TRBV6-5 to TRBJ2-7; 8 bases are shared with TRBD1. The CDR3 spans 15 residues. After removal of 5 bases from V and 2 bases from J, the junction contained 8 bases not matched to a gene. Per germline, CDR1 MNHEY and CDR2 SVGAGI. The DNA for the CDR3 is TGTGCCAGCAGTATTAGCGACAGGGGCACCTACGAGCAGTACTTC. Translated, it gives CASSISDRGTYEQYF.

This chain uses TRBV15 with TRBJ2-7, with 7 bases matching TRBD1. CDR1 LNHNV and CDR2 YYDKDF come from the germline V gene (reference sequence). The CDR3 has 16 residues. V lost 1 base and J lost 2; bases outside the gene matches: 8. The CDR3 region is CATSRGAPGTAYEQYF. CDR3 DNA: TGTGCCACCAGCAGAGGGGCCCCCGGGACAGCCTACGAGCAGTACTTC. Complete variable domain (other parts from reference TRBV15 and TRBJ2-7): DAMVIQNPRYQVTQFGKPVTLSCSQTLNHNVMYWYQQKSSQAPKLLFHYYDKDFNNEADTPDNFQSRRPNTSFCFLDIRSPGLGDTAMYLCATSRGAPGTAYEQYFGPGTRLTVT.

This chain links TRBV9 with TRBJ2-5; TRBD1 agrees at 9 bases. With V trimmed by 0 bases and J by 2 bases, 5 bases remained unmatched. Germline values: CDR1 SGDLS, CDR2 YYNGEE. This CDR3 region has 16 residues. The CDR3 DNA sequence: TGTGCCAGCAGCGTAGCCACCGGGACAGGGCAAGAGACCCAGTACTTC. Protein product: CASSVATGTGQETQYF. Combining the CDR3 with reference TRBV9 and TRBJ2-5 gives the whole variable domain DSGVTQTPKHLITATGQRVTLRCSPRSGDLSVYWYQQSLDQGLQFLIQYYNGEERAKGNILERFSAQQFPDLHSELNLSSLELGDSALYFCASSVATGTGQETQYFGPGTRLLVL.

The chain carries TRBV4-1 and TRBJ2-3, with D possibly being TRBD1 (7 bases). V dropped 1 base and J dropped 3 bases, with 17 bases sitting between them. This CDR3 has 17 amino acids. Looked up from germline, CDR1 is MGHRA and CDR2 is YSYEKL. The CDR3 bases are TGCGCCAGCAGCCAAGGACGGAGGGGGCTGGGGACAGATACGCAGTATTTT. Residues: CASSQGRRGLGTDTQYF.

The rearrangement links TRBV30 to TRBJ2-3; 8 bases align to TRBD2. The V gene end was trimmed by 6 bases and the J gene end by 0 bases; junction bases not matched to a gene: 5. The CDR3 length is 14 residues. The germline CDR1 and CDR2 sequences are GTSNPN and SVGIG (reference sequence). The DNA of the CDR3 is TGTGCCTGCCCTGCTAGCGGGAGCACAGATACGCAGTATTTT. Translation: CACPASGSTDTQYF.

The CDR3 bases are TGTGCCAGTACCACATTGGGACTAAATGAAAAACTGTTTTTT. This translates into CASTTLGLNEKLFF. The rearrangement uses TRBV19 and TRBJ1-4; D may be TRBD1 (5 bases). The CDR3 sequence is 14 residues long. Per the germline V gene, CDR1 is LNHDA and CDR2 is SQIVND (reference sequence). Trimming pared 7 bases from V and 5 bases from J, leaving 14 bases between.

This clone has just one count. The gene calls are TRBV4-1 and TRBJ2-3; TRBD2 might be the D (6 bases). The length of the CDR3 is 17 residues. Germline V lookup: CDR1 MGHRA, CDR2 YSYEKL. V was cut by 2 bases and J by 0 bases, with 15 bases left in between. The CDR3 DNA reads as TGCGCCAGCAGCCAATCCGGAGGGATGACTAGCACAGATACGCAGTATTTT. The encoded protein is CASSQSGGMTSTDTQYF.

This chain links TRBV29-1 with TRBJ1-2; D is unresolved. CDR1 and CDR2 from the germline V gene are SQVTM and ANQGSEA. There are 12 residues in the CDR3. The V end lost 4 bases, the J end lost 2 bases, and 8 bases lay between the germline ends. CDR3 DNA sequence: TGCAGCGTTGTATCCAGAAACTATGGCTACACCTTC. It translates to CSVVSRNYGYTF.

This rearrangement joins TRBV6-1 to TRBJ2-2, with 7 nucleotides matching TRBD1. J lost 4 bases, V lost 2 bases, and 4 bases had no gene match. The CDR3 extends over 15 amino acids. Per germline, CDR1 MNHNS and CDR2 SASEGT. In DNA form, the CDR3 reads TGTGCCAGCAGTGAAAGACAGGGAATCACCGGGGAGCTGTTTTTT. This translates into CASSERQGITGELFF.

The genes are TRBV7-9 and TRBJ1-2; D possibly corresponds to TRBD1 (6 bases). The CDR3 extends over 16 amino acids. V shed 0 bases and J shed 7 bases, with 18 bases lying between them. Germline V gives CDR1 SEHNR, CDR2 FQNEAQ (reference sequence). CDR3 protein: CASSLAPQGSPGGYTF. CDR3 in DNA: TGTGCCAGCAGCTTAGCGCCCCAGGGGTCCCCCGGTGGCTACACCTTC.

The chain links TRBV5-6 to TRBJ1-3; D gene ambiguous. Trimming removed 0 bases from V and 1 base from J, with 8 bases in between. Germline values: CDR1 SGHDT, CDR2 YYEEEE. CDR3 length equals 15 residues. The CDR3: CASSLGEASGNTIYF. CDR3 bases: TGTGCCAGCAGCTTGGGAGAGGCTTCTGGAAACACCATATATTTT.

This sequence joins TRBV7-2 and TRBJ2-1; 7 nucleotides line up with TRBD1. V shed 0 bases and J 7 bases; nucleotides not matched to a gene: 6. There are 15 residues in the CDR3. Germline values: CDR1 SGHTA, CDR2 FQGNSA. The CDR3 is CASSLAGTRGNEQFF. The CDR3 coding sequence is TGTGCCAGCAGCTTAGCGGGGACCAGGGGGAATGAGCAGTTCTTC.

This chain connects TRBV5-5 to TRBJ2-3; 8 positions agree with TRBD1. The CDR3 covers 18 residues. The junction had 10 bases not matched to a gene; V was cut back by 0 bases and J by 1 base. Germline values: CDR1 SGHKS, CDR2 YYEKEE (reference sequence). The CDR3, as DNA: TGTGCCAGCAGCTTGGCCAGTGGGACAGGCCGCCGCACAGATACGCAGTATTTT. It codes for CASSLASGTGRRTDTQYF.